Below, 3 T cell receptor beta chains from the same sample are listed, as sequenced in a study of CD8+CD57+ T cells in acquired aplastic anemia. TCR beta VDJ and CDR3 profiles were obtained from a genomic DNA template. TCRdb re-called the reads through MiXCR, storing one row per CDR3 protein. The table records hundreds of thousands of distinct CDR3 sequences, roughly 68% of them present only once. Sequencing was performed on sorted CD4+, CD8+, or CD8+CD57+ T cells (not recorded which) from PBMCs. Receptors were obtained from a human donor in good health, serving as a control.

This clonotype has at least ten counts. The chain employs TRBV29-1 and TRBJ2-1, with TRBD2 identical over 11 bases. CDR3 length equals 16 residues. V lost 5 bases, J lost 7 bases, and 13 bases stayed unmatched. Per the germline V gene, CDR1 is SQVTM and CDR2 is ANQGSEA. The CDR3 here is CSVSKLGLAGRNEQFF. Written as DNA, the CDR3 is TGCAGCGTTTCTAAACTAGGACTAGCGGGCCGGAATGAGCAGTTCTTC.

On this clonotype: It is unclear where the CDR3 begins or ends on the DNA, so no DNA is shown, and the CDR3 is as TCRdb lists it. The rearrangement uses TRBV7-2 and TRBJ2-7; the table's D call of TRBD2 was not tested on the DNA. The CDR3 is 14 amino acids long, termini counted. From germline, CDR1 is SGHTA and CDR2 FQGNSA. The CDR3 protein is CASSLVGEAFFGQV.

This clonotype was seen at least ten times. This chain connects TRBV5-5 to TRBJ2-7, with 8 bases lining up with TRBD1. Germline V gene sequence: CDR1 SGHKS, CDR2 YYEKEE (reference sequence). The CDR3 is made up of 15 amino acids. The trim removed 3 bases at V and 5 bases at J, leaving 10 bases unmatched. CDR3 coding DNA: TGTGCCAGCAGCTCTATGACAGGGGATCCCCACGAGCAGTACTTC. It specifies CASSSMTGDPHEQYF.